This TCR beta chain was identified in a study of blood T cell repertoires in COVID-19. Source study methods: Reference gene primer amplification yielded estimated nucleated cell counts. Clones were read by immunoSEQ multiplex PCR, and TCRdb kept only the in-frame ones, dropping some. D and trimming come from the DNA, and the V and J calls and clone size come from that table. The table records around 470,000 clones, 90% of them present only once. Germline V gene sequence: CDR1 MNHEY, CDR2 SVGAGI. V was clipped by 7 bases and J by 8 bases; unmatched bases: 7. The CDR3 runs 15 residues. Material: PBMCs or T cells enriched from blood (not recorded which). The chain recombines TRBV6-5 with TRBJ2-1; 14 nucleotides align to TRBD2. The clonotype comes from a man aged 18 to 35 who had recovered from COVID-19. Written as DNA, the CDR3 is TGTGCCAGCACCAGACTAGCGGGGGGGCTGGATGAGCAGTTCTTC. Protein sequence: CASTRLAGGLDEQFF.